This T cell receptor (beta chain) was identified in a study of cytotoxic CD8 clonotypes in ibrutinib-treated CLL. Here immunoSEQ multiplex PCR was the method, and the copy in TCRdb shows in-frame clones only, minus some. This sample yields approximately 100,000 clones, of which under 70% are seen a single time; 37% belongs to the top ten. The germline gives CDR1 SGDLS, CDR2 YYNGEE. CDR3 length: 14 amino acids. Deletions cut 1 base from V and 0 bases from J, with 5 bases between. Sample: PBMCs, taken after 24 months of ibrutinib treatment. This clonotype was obtained from a human donor with chronic lymphocytic leukemia. This chain links TRBV9 with TRBJ1-3, with D maybe TRBD1 (5 bases). CDR3 residues: CASSVTGSGNTIYF. CDR3 bases: TGTGCCAGCAGCGTAACAGGCTCTGGAAACACCATATATTTT.